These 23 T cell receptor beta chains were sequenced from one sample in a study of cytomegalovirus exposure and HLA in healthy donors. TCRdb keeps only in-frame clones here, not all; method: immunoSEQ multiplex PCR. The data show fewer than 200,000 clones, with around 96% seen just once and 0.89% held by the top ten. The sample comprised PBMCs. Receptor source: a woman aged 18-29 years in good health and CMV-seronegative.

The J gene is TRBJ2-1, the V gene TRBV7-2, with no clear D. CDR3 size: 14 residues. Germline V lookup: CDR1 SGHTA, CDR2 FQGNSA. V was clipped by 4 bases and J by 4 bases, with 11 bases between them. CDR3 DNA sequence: TGTGCCAGCAGCTCAATACTGGTTTACAATGAGCAGTTCTTC. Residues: CASSSILVYNEQFF.

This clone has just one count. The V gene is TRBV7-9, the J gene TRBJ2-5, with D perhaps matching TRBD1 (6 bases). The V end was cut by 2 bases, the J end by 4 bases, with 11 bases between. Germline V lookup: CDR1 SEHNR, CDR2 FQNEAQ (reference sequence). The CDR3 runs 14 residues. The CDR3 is CASSLTGSGETQYF. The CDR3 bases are TGTGCCAGCAGCTTAACAGGGTCGGGAGAGACCCAGTACTTC.

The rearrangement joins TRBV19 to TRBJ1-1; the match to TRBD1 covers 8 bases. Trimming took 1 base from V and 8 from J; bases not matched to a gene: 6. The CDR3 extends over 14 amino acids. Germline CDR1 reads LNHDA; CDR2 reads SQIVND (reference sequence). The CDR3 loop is CASSIARTGSEAFF. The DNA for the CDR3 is TGTGCCAGTAGTATAGCCCGGACAGGGTCGGAAGCTTTCTTT.

CDR3 bases: TGTGCCAGCAGGGGACAGGACCACTACGAGCAGTACTTC. Translating it yields CASRGQDHYEQYF. This sequence joins TRBV25-1 and TRBJ2-7; 8 nucleotides match TRBD1. Trimming removed 6 bases from V and 3 bases from J; junction bases left unmatched: 4. The CDR3 contains 13 residues. Per germline, CDR1 MGHDK and CDR2 SYGVNS.

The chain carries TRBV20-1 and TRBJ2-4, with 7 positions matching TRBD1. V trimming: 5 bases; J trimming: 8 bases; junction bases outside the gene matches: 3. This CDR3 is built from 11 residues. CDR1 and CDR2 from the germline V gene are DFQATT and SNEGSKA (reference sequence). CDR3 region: CSAATGDIQYF. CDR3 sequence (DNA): TGCAGTGCTGCTACAGGGGACATTCAGTACTTC.

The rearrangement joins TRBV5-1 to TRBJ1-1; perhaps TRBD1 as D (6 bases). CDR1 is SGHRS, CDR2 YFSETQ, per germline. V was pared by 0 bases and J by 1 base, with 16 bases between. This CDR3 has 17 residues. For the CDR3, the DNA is TGCGCCAGCAGCTTGGCCTTCCAGGGGAAAGGGAACACTGAAGCTTTCTTT. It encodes CASSLAFQGKGNTEAFF. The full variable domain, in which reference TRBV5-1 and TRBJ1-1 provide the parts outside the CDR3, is KAGVTQTPRYLIKTRGQQVTLSCSPISGHRSVSWYQQTPGQGLQFLFEYFSETQRNKGNFPGRFSGRQFSNSRSEMNVSTLELGDSALYLCASSLAFQGKGNTEAFFGQGTRLTVV.

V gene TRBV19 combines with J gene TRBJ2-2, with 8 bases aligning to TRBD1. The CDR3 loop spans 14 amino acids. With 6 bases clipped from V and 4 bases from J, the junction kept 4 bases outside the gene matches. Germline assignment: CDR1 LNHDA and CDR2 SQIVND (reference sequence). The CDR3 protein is CASRNTGGTGELFF. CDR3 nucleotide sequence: TGTGCCAGTAGGAATACAGGGGGCACCGGGGAGCTGTTTTTT.

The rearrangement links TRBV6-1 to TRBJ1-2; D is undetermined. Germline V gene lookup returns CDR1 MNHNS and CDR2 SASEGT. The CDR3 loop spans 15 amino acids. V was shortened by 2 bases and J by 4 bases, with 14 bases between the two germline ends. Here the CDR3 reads CASSEPAASLYGYTF. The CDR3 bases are TGTGCCAGCAGTGAACCGGCGGCAAGCCTCTATGGCTACACCTTC.

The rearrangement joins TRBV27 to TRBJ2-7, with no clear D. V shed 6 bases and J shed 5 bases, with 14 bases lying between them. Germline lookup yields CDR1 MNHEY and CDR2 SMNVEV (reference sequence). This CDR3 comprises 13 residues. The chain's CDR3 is CASSLSRSHEQYF. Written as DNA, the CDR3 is TGTGCCAGCAGCCTTAGTCGAAGCCACGAGCAGTACTTC.

For the CDR3, the DNA is TGTGCCAGCCGAAGGACAGGGGGAGACTATGGCTACACCTTC. Translating gives CASRRTGGDYGYTF. V usage is TRBV5-6 and J usage is TRBJ1-2; 10 bases fit TRBD1. J lost 3 bases, V lost 7 bases, and 6 bases had no gene match. CDR1 and CDR2 from the germline V gene are SGHDT and YYEEEE. This CDR3 is 14 amino acids long.

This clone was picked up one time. The CDR3 nucleotides read TGTGCCAGCAGTTTAGGAGATCCTAGACTAGCGGGGTGGTATTTT. Translation gives CASSLGDPRLAGWYF. The chain recombines TRBV27 with TRBJ2-3; 11 bases line up with TRBD2. In germline, CDR1 is MNHEY, CDR2 SMNVEV (reference sequence). V was clipped by 2 bases and J by 14 bases; unmatched bases: 12. The CDR3 has 15 amino acids.

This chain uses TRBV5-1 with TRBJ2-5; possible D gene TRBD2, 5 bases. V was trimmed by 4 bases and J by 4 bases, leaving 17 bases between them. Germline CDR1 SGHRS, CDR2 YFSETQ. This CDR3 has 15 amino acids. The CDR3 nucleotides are TGCGCCAGCAGCCTAGCTAGGGCCCCCACAGAGACCCAGTACTTC. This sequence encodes CASSLARAPTETQYF. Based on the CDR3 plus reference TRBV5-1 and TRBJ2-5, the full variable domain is KAGVTQTPRYLIKTRGQQVTLSCSPISGHRSVSWYQQTPGQGLQFLFEYFSETQRNKGNFPGRFSGRQFSNSRSEMNVSTLELGDSALYLCASSLARAPTETQYFGPGTRLLVL.

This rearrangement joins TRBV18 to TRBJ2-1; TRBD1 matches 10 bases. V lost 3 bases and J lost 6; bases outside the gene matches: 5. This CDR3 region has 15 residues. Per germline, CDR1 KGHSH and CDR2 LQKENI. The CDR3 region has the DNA TGTGCCAGCTCACCCAGGGACAGGGGTGGCAATGAGCAGTTCTTC. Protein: CASSPRDRGGNEQFF.

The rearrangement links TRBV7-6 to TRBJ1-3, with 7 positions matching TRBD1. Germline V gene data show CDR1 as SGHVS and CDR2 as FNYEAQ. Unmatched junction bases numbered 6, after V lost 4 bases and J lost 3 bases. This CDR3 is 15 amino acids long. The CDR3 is CASSSGQVFGNTIYF. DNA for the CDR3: TGTGCCAGCAGCTCCGGACAGGTTTTTGGAAACACCATATATTTT.

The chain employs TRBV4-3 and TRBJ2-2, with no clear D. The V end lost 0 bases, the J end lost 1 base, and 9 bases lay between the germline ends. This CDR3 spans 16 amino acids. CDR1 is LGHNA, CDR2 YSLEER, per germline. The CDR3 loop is CASSQEYSGNTGELFF. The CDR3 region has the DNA TGCGCCAGCAGCCAAGAGTATTCCGGGAACACCGGGGAGCTGTTTTTT.

The CDR3 protein is CANIRDRAADTQYF. The CDR3 nucleotides read TGTGCCAACATCCGGGACAGGGCGGCAGATACGCAGTATTTT. V usage is TRBV2 and J usage is TRBJ2-3; TRBD1 aligns across 9 bases. J was trimmed by 4 bases and V by 10 bases; bases with no gene match: 9. The CDR3 runs to 14 residues. Looked up from germline, CDR1 is SNHLY and CDR2 is FYNNEI. Drawing the rest from reference TRBV2 and TRBJ2-3, the complete variable domain is EPEVTQTPSHQVTQMGQEVILRCVPISNHLYFYWYRQILGQKVEFLVSFYNNEISEKSEIFDDQFSVERPDGSNFTLKIRSTKLEDSAMYFCANIRDRAADTQYFGPGTRLTVL.

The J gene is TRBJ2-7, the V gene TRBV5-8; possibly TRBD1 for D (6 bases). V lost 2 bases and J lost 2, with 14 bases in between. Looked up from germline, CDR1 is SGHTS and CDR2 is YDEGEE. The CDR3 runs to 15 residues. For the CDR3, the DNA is TGTGCCAGCAGCTTTCCCGACAGGCCGGCCTACGAGCAGTACTTC. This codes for CASSFPDRPAYEQYF.

This CDR3 is CASSVGFLGYTF. For the CDR3, the DNA is TGTGCCAGTAGCGTCGGGTTTTTGGGCTACACCTTC. The chain recombines TRBV19 with TRBJ1-2; D uncertain. Germline values: CDR1 LNHDA, CDR2 SQIVND (reference sequence). The ends were cut back, 6 bases at V and 8 bases at J, with 13 bases in the middle. This CDR3 has 12 amino acids.

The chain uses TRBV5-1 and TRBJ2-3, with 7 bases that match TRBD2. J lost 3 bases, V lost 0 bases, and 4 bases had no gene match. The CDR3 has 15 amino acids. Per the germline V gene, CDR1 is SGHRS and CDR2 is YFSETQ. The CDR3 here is CASSLASGGTDTQYF. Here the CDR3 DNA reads TGCGCCAGCAGCTTGGCTAGCGGTGGGACAGATACGCAGTATTTT. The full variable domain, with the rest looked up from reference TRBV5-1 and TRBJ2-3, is KAGVTQTPRYLIKTRGQQVTLSCSPISGHRSVSWYQQTPGQGLQFLFEYFSETQRNKGNFPGRFSGRQFSNSRSEMNVSTLELGDSALYLCASSLASGGTDTQYFGPGTRLTVL.

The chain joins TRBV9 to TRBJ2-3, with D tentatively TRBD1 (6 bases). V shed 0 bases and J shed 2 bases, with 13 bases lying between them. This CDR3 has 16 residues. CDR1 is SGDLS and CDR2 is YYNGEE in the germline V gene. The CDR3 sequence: CASSVAPLGATDTQYF. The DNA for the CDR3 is TGTGCCAGCAGCGTAGCTCCTCTGGGGGCCACAGATACGCAGTATTTT.

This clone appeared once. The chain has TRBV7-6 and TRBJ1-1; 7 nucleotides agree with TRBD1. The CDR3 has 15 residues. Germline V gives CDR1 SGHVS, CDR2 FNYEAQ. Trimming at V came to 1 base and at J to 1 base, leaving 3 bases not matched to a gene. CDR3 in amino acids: CASSLDEGANTEAFF. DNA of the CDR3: TGTGCCAGCAGCTTAGATGAGGGGGCGAACACTGAAGCTTTCTTT. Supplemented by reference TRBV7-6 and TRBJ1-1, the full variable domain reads GAGVSQSPRYKVTKRGQDVALRCDPISGHVSLYWYRQALGQGPEFLTYFNYEAQQDKSGLPNDRFSAERPEGSISTLTIQRTEQRDSAMYRCASSLDEGANTEAFFGQGTRLTVV.

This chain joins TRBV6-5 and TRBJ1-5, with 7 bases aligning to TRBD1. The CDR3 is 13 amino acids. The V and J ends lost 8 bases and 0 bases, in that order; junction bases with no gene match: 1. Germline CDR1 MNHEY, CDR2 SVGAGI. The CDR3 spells CASGQASNQPQHF. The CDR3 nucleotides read TGTGCCAGCGGACAGGCTAGCAATCAGCCCCAGCATTTT.

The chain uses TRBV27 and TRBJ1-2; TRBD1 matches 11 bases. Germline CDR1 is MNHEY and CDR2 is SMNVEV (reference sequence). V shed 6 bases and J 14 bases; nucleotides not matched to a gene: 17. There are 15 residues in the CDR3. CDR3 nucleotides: TGTGCCAGCAGGCCGGCCGGGACAGGGGGGACTTCTAAGACCTTC. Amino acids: CASRPAGTGGTSKTF.